This T cell receptor beta chain was profiled in a study of lymphopenia after photon versus proton radiotherapy. The CDR3 covers 16 residues. Trimming removed 4 bases at V and 7 bases at J, with 22 bases between. Per the germline V gene, CDR1 is MNHEY and CDR2 is SVGAGI. General observations from the study: Photon-treated patients lost naive T cells and TCR diversity; proton-treated stayed stable. After the lymphocyte nadir, photon-treated repertoires showed oligoclonal expansion, especially of CD8+ Temra cells. In patients who died, overall survival fell as post-nadir TCR diversity dropped more. Survival link was tested only in deceased patients; proton benefit remains a possibility.

Regarding this clone: Antigen unknown.

The protocol was immunoSEQ multiplex PCR, while the TCRdb copy is restricted to in-frame clones and leaves out a portion. The sample records more than 45,000 clones, 92% being singletons. The chain links TRBV6-5 to TRBJ1-2, with D maybe TRBD1 (5 bases). The sample in question was peripheral blood, obtained from a patient treated with photon-based radiotherapy. The clonotype was recovered from a woman aged 40 to 50 with cholangiocarcinoma. Here the CDR3 reads CASSSNRDVGRGGYTF. Written as DNA, the CDR3 is TGTGCCAGCAGTTCTAACCGGGACGTTGGTCGGGGTGGCTACACCTTC.